One sample yielded the 28 T cell receptor beta chains listed below, sequenced in a study of cytomegalovirus exposure and HLA in healthy donors. Use of 60 Vbeta and 13 Jbeta primers characterized the PCR. Produced via immunoSEQ multiplex PCR; TCRdb's table is partial and in-frame only. The repertoire holds over 200,000 clones, with about 80% as singletons. The specimen was PBMCs. These receptors all stem from a woman between 40 and 55 years old in good health and CMV-seronegative.

The chain carries TRBV5-5 and TRBJ1-1, with D uncertain. V lost 5 bases, J lost 1 base, and 12 bases lay in between. The length of the CDR3 is 14 residues. CDR1 is SGHKS, CDR2 YYEKEE, per germline (reference sequence). The CDR3: CASRRWEGNTEAFF. CDR3 nucleotides: TGTGCCAGCAGGAGGTGGGAGGGGAACACTGAAGCTTTCTTT.

V is TRBV7-2 and J is TRBJ1-2, with unresolved D. Germline V gene sequence: CDR1 SGHTA, CDR2 FQGNSA. The V gene lost 2 bases and the J gene lost 5 bases, with 12 bases spanning the gap. This CDR3 region has 14 residues. The CDR3 DNA is TGTGCCAGCAGCTTATTACAGATCCCTTATGGCTACACCTTC. This gives the protein CASSLLQIPYGYTF. The full variable domain, its missing parts supplied by reference TRBV7-2 and TRBJ1-2, is GAGVSQSPSNKVTEKGKDVELRCDPISGHTALYWYRQSLGQGLEFLIYFQGNSAPDKSGLPSDRFSAERTGGSVSTLTIQRTQQEDSAVYLCASSLLQIPYGYTFGSGTRLTVV.

This clone has just a few counts. This chain joins TRBV4-3 and TRBJ2-5, with 10 nucleotides matching TRBD2. Trimming cost V 1 base and J 4 bases; bases outside gene matches: 6. Per the germline V gene, CDR1 is LGHNA and CDR2 is YSLEER. The CDR3 has 16 residues. CDR3 bases: TGCGCCAGCAGCCAAGTGAGGGCTAGCGGGGGAGAGACCCAGTACTTC. Translating gives CASSQVRASGGETQYF.

The CDR3 is CASVRTSGGYEQYF. The CDR3 DNA reads as TGTGCCAGCGTTAGGACTAGCGGGGGGTACGAGCAGTACTTC. V and J are TRBV6-5 and TRBJ2-7; TRBD2 matches at 14 bases. The CDR3 covers 14 residues. Germline values: CDR1 MNHEY, CDR2 SVGAGI. V shed 8 bases and J 4 bases; nucleotides not matched to a gene: 4.

V and J are TRBV6-5 and TRBJ2-5; tentatively, D is TRBD2 (6 bases). The CDR3 is made up of 13 amino acids. V was clipped by 4 bases and J by 4 bases, with 10 bases between them. Germline V lookup: CDR1 MNHEY, CDR2 SVGAGI. The CDR3 is CASSSSAGETQYF. For the CDR3, the DNA is TGTGCCAGCAGTTCTAGCGCAGGAGAGACCCAGTACTTC.

The chain combines TRBV9 with TRBJ1-1; D not certain. CDR3 length: 15 residues. Between the trimmed V and J ends, which lost 0 bases and 1 base, there was a span of 10 bases. The V gene's germline CDR1 is SGDLS and CDR2 YYNGEE. CDR3 protein: CASSVGETRNTEAFF. CDR3 coding DNA: TGTGCCAGCAGCGTAGGAGAGACAAGGAACACTGAAGCTTTCTTT. The full variable domain, completed using reference TRBV9 and TRBJ1-1, is DSGVTQTPKHLITATGQRVTLRCSPRSGDLSVYWYQQSLDQGLQFLIQYYNGEERAKGNILERFSAQQFPDLHSELNLSSLELGDSALYFCASSVGETRNTEAFFGQGTRLTVV.

The rearrangement uses TRBV18 and TRBJ1-2; D is unresolved. Germline V gene sequence: CDR1 KGHSH, CDR2 LQKENI. The germline V and J ends were trimmed by 3 bases and 3 bases, with 8 bases remaining between them. This CDR3 has 13 residues. The CDR3 loop reads CASSPELYYGYTF. The DNA for the CDR3 is TGTGCCAGCTCACCTGAGCTGTACTATGGCTACACCTTC. The full variable domain, rest sourced from reference TRBV18 and TRBJ1-2, is NAGVMQNPRHLVRRRGQEARLRCSPMKGHSHVYWYRQLPEEGLKFMVYLQKENIIDESGMPKERFSAEFPKEGPSILRIQQVVRGDSAAYFCASSPELYYGYTFGSGTRLTVV.

This chain links TRBV15 with TRBJ2-2; TRBD1 agrees at 12 bases. CDR3 length: 16 residues. Trimming removed 3 bases from V and 5 bases from J; junction bases left unmatched: 4. Germline assignment: CDR1 LNHNV and CDR2 YYDKDF (reference sequence). The CDR3 DNA reads as TGTGCCACCAGCAGGGGACAGGGGGCAGGGACCGGGGAGCTGTTTTTT. This gives the protein CATSRGQGAGTGELFF.

The chain has TRBV27 and TRBJ2-7; 11 nucleotides line up with TRBD1. Germline lookup yields CDR1 MNHEY and CDR2 SMNVEV (reference sequence). After removal of 3 bases from V and 1 base from J, the junction contained 2 bases not matched to a gene. The CDR3 runs 15 residues. The CDR3 bases are TGTGCCAGCAGTTTGGGGACAGGGGGATCCTACGAGCAGTACTTC. Its translation is CASSLGTGGSYEQYF.

This clone appeared a single time. An end of the junction differs from the germline gene, which may be a read error. The chain has TRBV7-7 and TRBJ2-7; 11 nucleotides match TRBD1. CDR1 is SSHAT, CDR2 FNYEAQ, per germline (reference sequence). The CDR3 is made up of 14 amino acids. Here the CDR3 reads CASSLRDRGYEQYF. The CDR3 coding sequence is TGTGCTAGCAGCCTCCGGGACAGGGGGTACGAGCAGTACTTC.

The chain carries TRBV7-9 and TRBJ1-3, with 7 bases identical to TRBD1. The CDR3 consists of 14 residues. Germline assignment: CDR1 SEHNR and CDR2 FQNEAQ (reference sequence). The ends lost 4 bases at V and 4 bases at J; junction bases unmatched: 4. As DNA, the CDR3 is TGTGCCAGCAGCTCCCAGGGGGAAGGAAACACCATATATTTT. Translating it yields CASSSQGEGNTIYF.

V usage is TRBV5-1 and J usage is TRBJ2-3, with 7 bases fitting TRBD1. Germline assignment: CDR1 SGHRS and CDR2 YFSETQ. V was clipped by 0 bases and J by 6 bases; unmatched bases: 4. This CDR3 is built from 14 residues. Here the CDR3 DNA reads TGCGCCAGCAGCTTGGAAGGGGGCGAGGATACGCAGTATTTT. It encodes CASSLEGGEDTQYF.

The chain combines TRBV5-1 with TRBJ2-1, with D tentatively TRBD2 (5 bases). Deletions cut 0 bases from V and 3 bases from J, with 19 bases between. CDR1 and CDR2 from the germline V gene are SGHRS and YFSETQ. The CDR3 loop spans 18 amino acids. CDR3 DNA sequence: TGCGCCAGCAGCTTGGCCAGCATGGAGAGGGCCCGCTACAATGAGCAGTTCTTC. It yields the protein CASSLASMERARYNEQFF.

V is TRBV19 and J is TRBJ2-5; D perhaps matches TRBD1 (6 bases). CDR3 length: 12 residues. CDR1 LNHDA and CDR2 SQIVND come from the germline V gene (reference sequence). Trimming left V 3 bases short and J 5 bases short, with 7 bases between. The chain's CDR3 is CASSMQGETQYF. CDR3 bases: TGTGCCAGTAGTATGCAGGGGGAGACCCAGTACTTC.

The rearrangement uses TRBV7-9 and TRBJ2-5; D might be TRBD2 (5 bases). The CDR3 covers 16 residues. V lost 4 bases, J lost 0 bases, and 15 bases lay in between. The V gene's germline CDR1 is SEHNR and CDR2 FQNEAQ (reference sequence). This CDR3 reads CASSWGENLYQETQYF. CDR3 nucleotide sequence: TGTGCCAGCAGCTGGGGAGAGAACTTGTACCAAGAGACCCAGTACTTC.

The chain employs TRBV19 and TRBJ2-5; 11 bases are a match to TRBD2. The CDR3 spans 16 residues. V lost 1 base, J lost 5 bases, and 6 bases stayed unmatched. CDR1 LNHDA and CDR2 SQIVND come from the germline V gene (reference sequence). The CDR3 sequence: CASSIGSGGASETQYF. CDR3 nucleotides: TGTGCCAGTAGTATAGGTAGCGGGGGGGCCAGTGAGACCCAGTACTTC.

The chain employs TRBV7-2 and TRBJ2-7, with 7 bases that match TRBD1. This CDR3 has 14 amino acids. The J segment lost 5 bases and the V segment lost 5 bases, leaving 9 bases of the junction unmatched. CDR1 SGHTA and CDR2 FQGNSA come from the germline V gene. The CDR3 sequence: CASSRGQNFHEQYF. Written as DNA, the CDR3 is TGTGCCAGCAGCCGGGGACAGAATTTCCACGAGCAGTACTTC.

This chain joins TRBV2 and TRBJ1-1, with D unclear. CDR1 and CDR2 from the germline V gene are SNHLY and FYNNEI. This CDR3 spans 13 amino acids. V was shortened by 5 bases and J by 1 base, with 8 bases between the two germline ends. The CDR3 sequence: CASSLNSNTEAFF. The CDR3 nucleotides are TGTGCCAGCAGTCTTAACTCGAACACTGAAGCTTTCTTT.

The chain has TRBV9 and TRBJ1-1, with TRBD1 matching 7 bases. This CDR3 comprises 14 residues. The V segment lost 3 bases and the J segment 1 base; nucleotides outside the gene matches: 3. Germline CDR1 SGDLS, CDR2 YYNGEE. The DNA of the CDR3 is TGTGCCAGCAGCGACGACAGGGCGAACACTGAAGCTTTCTTT. Translated: CASSDDRANTEAFF.

The V gene is TRBV4-1, the J gene TRBJ2-2; 8 bases align to TRBD2. After removal of 1 base from V and 5 bases from J, the junction contained 9 bases not matched to a gene. Looked up from germline, CDR1 is MGHRA and CDR2 is YSYEKL. This CDR3 has 17 residues. The chain's CDR3 is CASSQGGRGGRTGELFF. CDR3 sequence (DNA): TGCGCCAGCAGCCAAGGTGGCCGGGGGGGCCGAACCGGGGAGCTGTTTTTT.

This rearrangement joins TRBV27 to TRBJ2-2, with a possible D match to TRBD1 (6 bases). Between the trimmed V and J ends, which lost 7 bases and 6 bases, there was a span of 12 bases. Germline V gene lookup returns CDR1 MNHEY and CDR2 SMNVEV (reference sequence). This CDR3 has 13 residues. The DNA for the CDR3 is TGTGCCAGCACTTGGGACATCTCCGGGGAGCTGTTTTTT. It codes for CASTWDISGELFF.

In its sample, this clone was seen once. This chain's CDR3 is CSVLTGGRETQYF. Written as DNA, the CDR3 is TGCAGCGTTCTGACAGGGGGCAGGGAGACCCAGTACTTC. J is TRBJ2-5 and V is TRBV29-1, with 10 bases aligning to TRBD1. The germline V gene has CDR1 SQVTM and CDR2 ANQGSEA. Trimming at V came to 5 bases and at J to 5 bases, leaving 5 bases not matched to a gene. The CDR3 has 13 amino acids. Based on the CDR3 plus reference TRBV29-1 and TRBJ2-5, the full variable domain is SAVISQKPSRDICQRGTSLTIQCQVDSQVTMMFWYRQQPGQSLTLIATANQGSEATYESGFVIDKFPISRPNLTFSTLTVSNMSPEDSSIYLCSVLTGGRETQYFGPGTRLLVL.

The rearrangement links TRBV6-5 to TRBJ2-5, with 9 positions matching TRBD1. This CDR3 comprises 15 residues. V trimming: 2 bases; J trimming: 4 bases; junction bases outside the gene matches: 5. CDR1 MNHEY and CDR2 SVGAGI come from the germline V gene. CDR3 DNA: TGTGCCAGCAGTTACACTACAGGGGGCCGAGAGACCCAGTACTTC. The encoded protein is CASSYTTGGRETQYF.

The chain carries TRBV19 and TRBJ1-3; D not resolved. This CDR3 is built from 14 residues. Looked up from germline, CDR1 is LNHDA and CDR2 is SQIVND (reference sequence). Trimming removed 3 bases from V and 2 bases from J, with 8 bases in between. DNA for the CDR3: TGTGCCAGTAGTATCGCGGCAGCTGGAAACACCATATATTTT. It codes for CASSIAAAGNTIYF.

The gene calls are TRBV6-5 and TRBJ1-6; D ambiguous. V was cut by 2 bases and J by 7 bases, with 12 bases left in between. In germline, CDR1 is MNHEY, CDR2 SVGAGI. The CDR3 is made up of 15 amino acids. CDR3 DNA: TGTGCCAGCAGTTACGATTCCGGTCGGAATTCACCCCTCCACTTT. Residues: CASSYDSGRNSPLHF.

Only a few counts were recorded for this clone. The V gene is TRBV5-1, the J gene TRBJ2-5, with 11 bases lining up with TRBD2. Germline V gene data show CDR1 as SGHRS and CDR2 as YFSETQ. The CDR3 consists of 14 residues. V lost 2 bases and J lost 4; bases outside the gene matches: 1. The CDR3 DNA follows: TGCGCCAGCAGCTTCACTAGCGGGGGAGAGACCCAGTACTTC. Its protein product is CASSFTSGGETQYF. The full variable domain, completed using reference TRBV5-1 and TRBJ2-5, is KAGVTQTPRYLIKTRGQQVTLSCSPISGHRSVSWYQQTPGQGLQFLFEYFSETQRNKGNFPGRFSGRQFSNSRSEMNVSTLELGDSALYLCASSFTSGGETQYFGPGTRLLVL.

This sequence joins TRBV25-1 and TRBJ1-1; 9 bases match TRBD1. CDR3 size: 16 residues. The ends lost 6 bases at V and 4 bases at J; junction bases unmatched: 12. Germline V gene sequence: CDR1 MGHDK, CDR2 SYGVNS. CDR3 coding DNA: TGTGCCAGCAGGGCCCCCGGGACAGGGTATCGCACTGAAGCTTTCTTT. Its translation is CASRAPGTGYRTEAFF.

This clone was recorded once. The rearrangement links TRBV11-1 to TRBJ2-7; 7 bases fit TRBD1. In germline, CDR1 is SGHAT, CDR2 FQDESV (reference sequence). V dropped 5 bases and J dropped 2; count of bases not matched to a gene: 9. The CDR3 is 15 residues long. The chain's CDR3 is CASSPRTGLTYEQYF. The CDR3 nucleotides read TGTGCCAGCAGCCCCAGGACAGGACTCACCTACGAGCAGTACTTC.